The T cell receptor beta chain under discussion was sequenced for a study of technical replicates of blood from a handful of donors. The V end lost 8 bases, the J end lost 4 bases, and 10 bases lay between the germline ends. The CDR3 covers 13 residues. In germline, CDR1 is SGDLS, CDR2 YYNGEE. Clones were sequenced by immunoSEQ multiplex PCR, and TCRdb holds only the in-frame ones, with some missing. The repertoire has roughly 62,000 clones, roughly nine tenths of them found once; the top ten carry about 3.9%. V usage is TRBV9 and J usage is TRBJ2-6, with D perhaps TRBD1 (6 bases). The sample was PBMCs. This receptor was identified in a human donor in good health. Some clones in this sample may be carry-over from other donors' samples. CDR3 sequence (DNA): TGTGCCAGTAACAGGGCCGGGGCCAACGTCCTGACTTTC. It specifies CASNRAGANVLTF.